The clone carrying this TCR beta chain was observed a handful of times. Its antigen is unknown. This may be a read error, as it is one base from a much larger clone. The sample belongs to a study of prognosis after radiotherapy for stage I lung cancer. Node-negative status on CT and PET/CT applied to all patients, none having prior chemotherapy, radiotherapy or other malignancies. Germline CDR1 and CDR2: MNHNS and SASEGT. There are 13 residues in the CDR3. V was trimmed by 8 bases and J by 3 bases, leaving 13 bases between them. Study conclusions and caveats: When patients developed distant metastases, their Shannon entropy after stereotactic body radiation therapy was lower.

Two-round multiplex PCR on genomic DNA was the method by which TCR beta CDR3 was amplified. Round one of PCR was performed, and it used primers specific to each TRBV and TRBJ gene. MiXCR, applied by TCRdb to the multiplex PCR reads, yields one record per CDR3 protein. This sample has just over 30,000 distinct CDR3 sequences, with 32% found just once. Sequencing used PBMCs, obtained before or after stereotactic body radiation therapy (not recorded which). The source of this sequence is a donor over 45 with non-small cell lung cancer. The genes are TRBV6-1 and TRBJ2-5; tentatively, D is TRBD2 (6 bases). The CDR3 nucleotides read TGTGCCAGCCAGGCAGGGAGGAAAGAGACCCAGTACTTC. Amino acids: CASQAGRKETQYF.